This T cell receptor beta chain derives from a study of control samples from healthy donors and cancer patients. The germline gives CDR1 SGHTA, CDR2 FQGNSA. This CDR3 region has 15 residues. Trimming took 5 bases from V and 10 from J; bases not matched to a gene: 15. Method: immunoSEQ multiplex PCR; TCRdb's copy keeps in-frame clones and lacks some. Of some 120,000 clones listed, 89% are singletons. The J gene is TRBJ2-7, the V gene TRBV7-2; 9 bases align to TRBD1. This receptor was taken from a man aged 45-60 years in good health. Specimen: blood. The CDR3 DNA follows: TGTGCCAGCAGCCCAGGGCCGGGACAGGGTCTGTCACAGTACTTC. It yields the protein CASSPGPGQGLSQYF. Full variable domain (rest looked up from reference TRBV7-2 and TRBJ2-7): GAGVSQSPSNKVTEKGKDVELRCDPISGHTALYWYRQSLGQGLEFLIYFQGNSAPDKSGLPSDRFSAERTGGSVSTLTIQRTQQEDSAVYLCASSPGPGQGLSQYFGPGTRLTVT.